The clone carrying this TCR beta chain was counted between two and nine times. Antigen unknown. This specimen comes from a study of vaccination effects on CD4 cells after COVID-19. Study-level information: PBMC cultures contained about 1.9 million cells per well, 9.5 to 10 IU/ml IL-2 and around 9.6 ug/ml peptides. Study-wide findings and caveats: Relatively few convalescent patients took part in the study, which had no early post-infection timepoints.

Here immunoSEQ multiplex PCR was the method, and the copy in TCRdb shows in-frame clones only, minus some. The profile shows some 46,000 clones, 76% of them singletons. Upon completion of around 9 days in culture, CD4+ T cells were isolated. The person had PCR-confirmed SARS-CoV-2 infection between March and December 2020. All study participants received two doses of BNT162b2 or mRNA-1273 vaccine. The sample here was CD4+ T cells from PBMCs cultured without peptide, taken after COVID-19 vaccination. The receptor comes from a human donor who had a prior SARS-CoV-2 infection.

CDR3 in amino acids: CASSNQGLANTGELFF. DNA for the CDR3: TGTGCCAGCAGCAATCAGGGTCTAGCCAACACCGGGGAGCTGTTTTTT. The chain uses TRBV7-3 and TRBJ2-2, with D perhaps matching TRBD1 or TRBD2 (5 bases each). The CDR3 runs 16 residues. Germline V gives CDR1 SGHTA, CDR2 FQGTGA. Trimming removed 5 bases from V and 2 bases from J, with 15 bases in between.